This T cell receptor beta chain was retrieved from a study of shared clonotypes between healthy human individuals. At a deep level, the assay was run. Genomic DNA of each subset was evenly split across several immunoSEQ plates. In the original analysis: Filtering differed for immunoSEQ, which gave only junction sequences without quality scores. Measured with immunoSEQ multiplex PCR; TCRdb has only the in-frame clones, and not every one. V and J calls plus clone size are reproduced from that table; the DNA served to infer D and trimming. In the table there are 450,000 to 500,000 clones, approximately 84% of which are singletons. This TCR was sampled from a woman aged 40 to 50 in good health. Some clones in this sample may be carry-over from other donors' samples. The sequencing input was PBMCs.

CDR3 region: CASSLDREYNEQFF. Here the CDR3 DNA reads TGTGCCAGCAGCCTTGACAGGGAGTACAATGAGCAGTTCTTC. The genes are TRBV7-9 and TRBJ2-1; the match to TRBD1 covers 7 bases. CDR1 is SEHNR and CDR2 is FQNEAQ in the germline V gene (reference sequence). The CDR3 covers 14 residues. Trimming took 5 bases from V and 4 from J; bases not matched to a gene: 5. Looking up the rest from reference TRBV7-9 and TRBJ2-1 gives the full variable domain: DTGVSQNPRHKITKRGQNVTFRCDPISEHNRLYWYRQTLGQGPEFLTYFQNEAQLEKSRLLSDRFSAERPKGSFSTLEIQRTEQGDSAMYLCASSLDREYNEQFFGPGTRLTVL.